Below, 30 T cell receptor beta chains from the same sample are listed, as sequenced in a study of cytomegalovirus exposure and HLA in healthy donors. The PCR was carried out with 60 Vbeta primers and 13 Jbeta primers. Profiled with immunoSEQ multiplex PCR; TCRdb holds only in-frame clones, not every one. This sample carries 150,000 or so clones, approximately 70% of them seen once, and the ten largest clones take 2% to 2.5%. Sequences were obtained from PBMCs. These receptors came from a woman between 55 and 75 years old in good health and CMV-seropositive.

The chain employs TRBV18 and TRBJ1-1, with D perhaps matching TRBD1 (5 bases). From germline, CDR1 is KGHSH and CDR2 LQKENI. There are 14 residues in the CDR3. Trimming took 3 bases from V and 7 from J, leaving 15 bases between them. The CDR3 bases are TGTGCCAGCTCACCGCAGGGTGGGTTAGGTGAAGCTTTCTTT. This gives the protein CASSPQGGLGEAFF.

The CDR3 DNA reads TGTGCCAGCAGTTACTCTTGGACAGGGAGGACAGATACGCAGTATTTT. It encodes CASSYSWTGRTDTQYF. V and J are TRBV6-5 and TRBJ2-3; TRBD1 aligns across 8 bases. Germline trimming cut 0 bases from V and 3 bases from J; bases unmatched to any gene: 5. This CDR3 is 16 amino acids long. Germline values: CDR1 MNHEY, CDR2 SVGAGI.

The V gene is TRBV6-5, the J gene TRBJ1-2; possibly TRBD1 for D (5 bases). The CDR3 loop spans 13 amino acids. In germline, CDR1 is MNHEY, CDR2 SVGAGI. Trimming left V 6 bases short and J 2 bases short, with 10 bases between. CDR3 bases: TGTGCCAGCAGCCCGGACATCAACTATGGCTACACCTTC. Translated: CASSPDINYGYTF.

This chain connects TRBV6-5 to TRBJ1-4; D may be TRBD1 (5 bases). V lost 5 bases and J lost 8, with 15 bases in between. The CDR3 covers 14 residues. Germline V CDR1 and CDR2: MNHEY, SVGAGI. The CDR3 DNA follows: TGTGCCAGCAGTAGCGGGCAGGGTTGGGAAAAACTGTTTTTT. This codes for CASSSGQGWEKLFF.

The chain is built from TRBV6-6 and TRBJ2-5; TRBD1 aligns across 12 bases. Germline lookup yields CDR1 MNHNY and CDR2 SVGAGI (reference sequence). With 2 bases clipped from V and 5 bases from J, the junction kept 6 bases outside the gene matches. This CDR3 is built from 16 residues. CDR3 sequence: CASSYPGTGGGETQYF. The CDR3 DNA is TGTGCCAGCAGTTACCCCGGGACAGGGGGCGGCGAGACCCAGTACTTC.

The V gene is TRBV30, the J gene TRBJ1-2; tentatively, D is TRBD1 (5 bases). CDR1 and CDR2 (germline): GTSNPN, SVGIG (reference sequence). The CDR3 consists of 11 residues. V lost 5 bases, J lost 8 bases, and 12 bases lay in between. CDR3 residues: CAWGGELGYTF. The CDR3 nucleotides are TGTGCCTGGGGGGGGGAGTTGGGCTACACCTTC.

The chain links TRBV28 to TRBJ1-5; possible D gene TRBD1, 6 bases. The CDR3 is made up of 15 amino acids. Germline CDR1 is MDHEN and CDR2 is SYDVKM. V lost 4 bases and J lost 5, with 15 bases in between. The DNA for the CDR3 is TGTGCCAGCAGTTGGGGCAGGGGTTTGGATCAGCCCCAGCATTTT. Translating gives CASSWGRGLDQPQHF.

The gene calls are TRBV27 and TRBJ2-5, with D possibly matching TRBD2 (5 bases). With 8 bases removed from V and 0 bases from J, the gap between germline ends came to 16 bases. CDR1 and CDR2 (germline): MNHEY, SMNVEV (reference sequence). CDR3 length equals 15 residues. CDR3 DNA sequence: TGTGCCAGCCAGACGAGACGGGGAAACCAAGAGACCCAGTACTTC. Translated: CASQTRRGNQETQYF.

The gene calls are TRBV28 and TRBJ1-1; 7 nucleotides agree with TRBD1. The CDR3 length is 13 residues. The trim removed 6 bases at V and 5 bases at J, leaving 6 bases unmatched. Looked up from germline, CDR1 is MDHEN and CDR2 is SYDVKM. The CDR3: CASRGGRGTEAFF. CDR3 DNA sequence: TGTGCCAGCAGAGGGGGCCGGGGGACTGAAGCTTTCTTT.

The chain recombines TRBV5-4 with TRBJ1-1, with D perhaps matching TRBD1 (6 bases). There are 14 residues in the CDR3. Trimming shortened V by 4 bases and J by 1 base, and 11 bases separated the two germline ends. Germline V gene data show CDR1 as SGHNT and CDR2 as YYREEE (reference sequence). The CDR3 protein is CASSLRTANTEAFF. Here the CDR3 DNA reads TGTGCCAGCAGCCTAAGGACAGCGAACACTGAAGCTTTCTTT. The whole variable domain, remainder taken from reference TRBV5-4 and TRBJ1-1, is ETGVTQSPTHLIKTRGQQVTLRCSSQSGHNTVSWYQQALGQGPQFIFQYYREEENGRGNFPPRFSGLQFPNYSSELNVNALELDDSALYLCASSLRTANTEAFFGQGTRLTVV.

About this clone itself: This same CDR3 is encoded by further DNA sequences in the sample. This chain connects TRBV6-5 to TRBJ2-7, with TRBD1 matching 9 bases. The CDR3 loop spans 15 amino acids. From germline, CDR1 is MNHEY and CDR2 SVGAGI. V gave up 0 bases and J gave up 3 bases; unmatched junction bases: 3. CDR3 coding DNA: TGTGCCAGCAGTTACTCCGGGACAGGGCTCTACGAGCAGTACTTC. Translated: CASSYSGTGLYEQYF.

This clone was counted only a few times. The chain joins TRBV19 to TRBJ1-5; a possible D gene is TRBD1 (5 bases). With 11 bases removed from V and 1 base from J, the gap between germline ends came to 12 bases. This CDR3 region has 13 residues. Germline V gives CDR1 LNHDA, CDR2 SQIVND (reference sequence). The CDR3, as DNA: TGTGCCGCGTCGGGGGTGAGCAATCAGCCCCAGCATTTT. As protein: CAASGVSNQPQHF.

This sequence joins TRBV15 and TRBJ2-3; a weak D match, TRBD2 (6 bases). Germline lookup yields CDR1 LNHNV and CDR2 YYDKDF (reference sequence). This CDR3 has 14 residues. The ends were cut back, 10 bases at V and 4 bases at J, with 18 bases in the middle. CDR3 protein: CAIGRRVGADTQYF. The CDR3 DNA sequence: TGTGCCATCGGTAGGAGGGTTGGCGCAGATACGCAGTATTTT.

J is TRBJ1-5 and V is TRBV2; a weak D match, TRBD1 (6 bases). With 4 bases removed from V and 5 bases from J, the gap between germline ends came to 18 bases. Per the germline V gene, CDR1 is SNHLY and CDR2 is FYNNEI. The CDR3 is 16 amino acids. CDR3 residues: CASSGNVRGAYQPQHF. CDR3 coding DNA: TGTGCCAGCAGTGGGAATGTCAGGGGCGCCTATCAGCCCCAGCATTTT.

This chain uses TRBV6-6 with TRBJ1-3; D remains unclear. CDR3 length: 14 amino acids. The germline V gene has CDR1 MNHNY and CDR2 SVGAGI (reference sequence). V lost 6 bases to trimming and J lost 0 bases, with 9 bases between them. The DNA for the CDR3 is TGTGCCAGCAGCCAACGTAGCTCTGGAAACACCATATATTTT. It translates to CASSQRSSGNTIYF.

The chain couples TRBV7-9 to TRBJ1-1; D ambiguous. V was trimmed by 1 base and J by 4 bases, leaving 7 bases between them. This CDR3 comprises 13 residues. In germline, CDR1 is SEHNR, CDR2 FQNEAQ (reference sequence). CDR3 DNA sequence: TGTGCCAGCAGCTTAGAAACCGGCACTGAAGCTTTCTTT. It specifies CASSLETGTEAFF.

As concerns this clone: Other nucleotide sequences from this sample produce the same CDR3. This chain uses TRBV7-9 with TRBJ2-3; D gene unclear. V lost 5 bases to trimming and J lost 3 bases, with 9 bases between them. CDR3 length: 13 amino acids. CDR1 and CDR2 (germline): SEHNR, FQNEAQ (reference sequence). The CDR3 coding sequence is TGTGCCAGCAGCCCCTTGAGTACAGATACGCAGTATTTT. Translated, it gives CASSPLSTDTQYF. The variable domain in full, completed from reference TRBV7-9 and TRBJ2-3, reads DTGVSQNPRHKITKRGQNVTFRCDPISEHNRLYWYRQTLGQGPEFLTYFQNEAQLEKSRLLSDRFSAERPKGSFSTLEIQRTEQGDSAMYLCASSPLSTDTQYFGPGTRLTVL.

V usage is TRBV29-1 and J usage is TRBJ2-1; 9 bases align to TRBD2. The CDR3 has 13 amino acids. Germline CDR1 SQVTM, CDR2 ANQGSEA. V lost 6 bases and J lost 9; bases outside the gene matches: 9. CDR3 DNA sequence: TGCAGCGTACGTGGCGGGAGGGCCCTTGAGCAGTTCTTC. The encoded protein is CSVRGGRALEQFF.

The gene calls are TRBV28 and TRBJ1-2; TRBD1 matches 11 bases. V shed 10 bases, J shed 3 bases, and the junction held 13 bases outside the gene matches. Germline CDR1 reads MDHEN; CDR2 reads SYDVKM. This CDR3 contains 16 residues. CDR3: CATRTGGAGGYYGYTF. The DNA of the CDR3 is TGTGCCACGAGGACAGGGGGCGCGGGTGGGTACTATGGCTACACCTTC.

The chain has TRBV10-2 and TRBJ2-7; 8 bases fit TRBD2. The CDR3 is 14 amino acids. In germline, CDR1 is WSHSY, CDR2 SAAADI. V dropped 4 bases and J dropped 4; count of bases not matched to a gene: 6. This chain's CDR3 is CASSVGLAGYEQYF. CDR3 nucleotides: TGCGCCAGCAGTGTAGGGCTAGCGGGTTACGAGCAGTACTTC.

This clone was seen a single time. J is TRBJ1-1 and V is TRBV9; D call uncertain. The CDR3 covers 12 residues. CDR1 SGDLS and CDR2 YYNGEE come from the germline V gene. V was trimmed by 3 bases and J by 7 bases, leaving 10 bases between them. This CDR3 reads CASSGPGDEAFF. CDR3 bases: TGTGCCAGCAGCGGACCCGGAGATGAAGCTTTCTTT.

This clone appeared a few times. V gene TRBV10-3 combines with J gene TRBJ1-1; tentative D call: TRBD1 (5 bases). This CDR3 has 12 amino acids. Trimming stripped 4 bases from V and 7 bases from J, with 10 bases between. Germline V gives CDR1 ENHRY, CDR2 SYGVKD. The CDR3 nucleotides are TGTGCCATCAGTGGGCAGGGTGGTGAAGCTTTCTTT. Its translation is CAISGQGGEAFF.

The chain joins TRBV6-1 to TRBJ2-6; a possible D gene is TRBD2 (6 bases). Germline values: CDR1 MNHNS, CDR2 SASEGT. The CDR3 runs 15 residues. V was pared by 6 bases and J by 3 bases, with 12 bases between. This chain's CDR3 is CASREGFGGANVLTF. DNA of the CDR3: TGTGCCAGCAGGGAGGGGTTTGGTGGGGCCAACGTCCTGACTTTC.

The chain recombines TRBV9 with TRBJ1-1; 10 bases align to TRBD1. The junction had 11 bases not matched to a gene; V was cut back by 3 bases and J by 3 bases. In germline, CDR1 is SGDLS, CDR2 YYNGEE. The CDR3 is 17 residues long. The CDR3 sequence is CASSAPFGTGVDTEAFF. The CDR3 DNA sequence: TGTGCCAGCAGCGCTCCGTTCGGGACAGGGGTGGACACTGAAGCTTTCTTT.

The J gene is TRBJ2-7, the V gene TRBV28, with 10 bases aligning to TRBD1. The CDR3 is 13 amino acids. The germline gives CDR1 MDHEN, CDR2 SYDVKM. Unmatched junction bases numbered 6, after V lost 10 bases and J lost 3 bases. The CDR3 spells CATAGTGVYEQYF. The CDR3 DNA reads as TGTGCCACCGCTGGGACAGGGGTCTACGAGCAGTACTTC.

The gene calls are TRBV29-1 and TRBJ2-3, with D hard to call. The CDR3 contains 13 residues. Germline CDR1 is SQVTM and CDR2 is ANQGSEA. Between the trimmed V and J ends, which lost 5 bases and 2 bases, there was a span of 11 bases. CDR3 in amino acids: CSVCRYDTDTQYF. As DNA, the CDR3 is TGCAGCGTTTGCAGGTACGACACAGATACGCAGTATTTT.

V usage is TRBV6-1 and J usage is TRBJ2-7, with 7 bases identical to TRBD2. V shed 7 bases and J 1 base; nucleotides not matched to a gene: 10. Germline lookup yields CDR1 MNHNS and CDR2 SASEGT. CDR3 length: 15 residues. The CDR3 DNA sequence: TGTGCCAGCAATCCTGTGACAGCGGGATCCTACGAGCAGTACTTC. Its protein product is CASNPVTAGSYEQYF.

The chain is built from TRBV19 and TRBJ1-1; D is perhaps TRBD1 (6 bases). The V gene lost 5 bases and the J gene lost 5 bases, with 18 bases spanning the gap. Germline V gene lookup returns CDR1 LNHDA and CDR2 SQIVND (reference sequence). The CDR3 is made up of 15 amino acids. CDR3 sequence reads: CASSPQGLGGTEAFF. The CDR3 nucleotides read TGTGCCAGTAGTCCGCAGGGGTTGGGGGGGACTGAAGCTTTCTTT.

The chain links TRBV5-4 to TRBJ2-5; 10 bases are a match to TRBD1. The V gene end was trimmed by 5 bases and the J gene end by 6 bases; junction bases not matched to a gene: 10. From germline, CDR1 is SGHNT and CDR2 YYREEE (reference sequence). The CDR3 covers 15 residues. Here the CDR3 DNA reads TGTGCCAGCAGTCTTCCGGGACAGGGGACAAAGACCCAGTACTTC. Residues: CASSLPGQGTKTQYF.

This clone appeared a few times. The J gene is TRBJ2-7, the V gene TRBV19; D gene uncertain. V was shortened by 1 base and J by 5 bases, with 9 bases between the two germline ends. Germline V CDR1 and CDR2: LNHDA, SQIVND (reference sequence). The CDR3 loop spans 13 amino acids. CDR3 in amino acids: CASSIGSSDEQYF. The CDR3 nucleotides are TGTGCCAGTAGTATAGGAAGTAGTGACGAGCAGTACTTC.